A selection of T cell receptor beta chains follows, all from one sample in a study of CD8 T cells in ankylosing spondylitis. MiXCR, applied by TCRdb to the 5' RACE reads, yields one record per CDR3 protein. The sample holds about 340,000 distinct CDR3 sequences, roughly 15% seen once. The sequencing input was blood, either unsorted or a sorted T cell fraction (not recorded which). These receptors all stem from a male donor with ankylosing spondylitis or in good health (not recorded which). Both conserved end residues are part of each CDR3. D genes are given only for firm matches. A clone size is listed for some rows: how often the clone was seen (once, few, many), or a class if it is expanded.

DNA: TGTGCCAGCAGTTACTCGAGGCCACCACAAGGCTACACCTTC
CDR3: CASSYSRPPQGYTF
J: TRBJ1-2
D: NA
size: few
V: TRBV6-5

DNA: TGTGCCACCACACCAGGGGGCAGGAATCAGCCCCAGCATTTT
CDR3: CATTPGGRNQPQHF
J: TRBJ1-5
D: TRBD1
size: few
V: TRBV15

DNA: TGCGCCAGCACCCCAACAGCGGGAGGCAGCACAGATACGCAGTATTTT
CDR3: CASTPTAGGSTDTQYF
J: TRBJ2-3
D: TRBD2
size: NA
V: TRBV5-1

DNA: TGTGCCAGCAGCCAAGTGACCGGACGGAGAAACACTGAAGCTTTCTTT
CDR3: CASSQVTGRRNTEAFF
J: TRBJ1-1
D: NA
size: many
V: TRBV3-1

DNA: TGTGCCAGCAGCATCTACACAGATACGCAGTATTTT
CDR3: CASSIYTDTQYF
J: TRBJ2-3
D: NA
size: NA
V: TRBV7-9

DNA: TGTGCCAGCAGCTTCGGAGACCAACCCACAGATACGCAGTATTTT
CDR3: CASSFGDQPTDTQYF
J: TRBJ2-3
D: NA
size: few
V: TRBV11-2

DNA: TGCGCCAGCAGCTTGACAGAGTCAGATACGCAGTATTTT
CDR3: CASSLTESDTQYF
J: TRBJ2-3
D: NA
size: few
V: TRBV5-1

DNA: TGCAGTGCTATGTGGGGGGCCGGCACTGAAGCTTTCTTT
CDR3: CSAMWGAGTEAFF
J: TRBJ1-1
D: NA
size: few
V: TRBV20-1

DNA: TGTGCCAGCAGCTTAGCGAGGCCAGCGAGCTCTAGGACCACTGAAGCTTTCTTT
CDR3: CASSLARPASSRTTEAFF
J: TRBJ1-1
D: NA
size: many
V: TRBV11-1

DNA: TGTGCCAGCAGTCGGACTAGTCTAGGTAATGAGCAGTTCTTC
CDR3: CASSRTSLGNEQFF
J: TRBJ2-1
D: TRBD2
size: NA
V: TRBV27

DNA: TGTGCCAGCAGCATTGGGCTAGCGGGAGTTGAGCAGTTCTTC
CDR3: CASSIGLAGVEQFF
J: TRBJ2-1
D: TRBD2
size: NA
V: TRBV7-7

DNA: TGTGCCAGCAGTGAAAGGACCGCGTCCGGGGGCTACACCTTC
CDR3: CASSERTASGGYTF
J: TRBJ1-2
D: NA
size: NA
V: TRBV6-1

DNA: TGCAGCGTCGCGGCTAGCGGGGCTCGAGACGAGCAGTACTTC
CDR3: CSVAASGARDEQYF
J: TRBJ2-7
D: TRBD2
size: few
V: TRBV29-1

DNA: TGCAGTGCTAGCCGACTAGCGGGAGCCTCCTACGAGCAGTACTTC
CDR3: CSASRLAGASYEQYF
J: TRBJ2-7
D: TRBD2
size: NA
V: TRBV20-1

DNA: TGTGCCAGCAGCCCATACGAATATGAGCAGTTCTTC
CDR3: CASSPYEYEQFF
J: TRBJ2-1
D: NA
size: NA
V: TRBV11-2

DNA: TGTGCCAGCAGTGACGGACTAGCGGGGGGCCGAACCTACAATGAGCAGTTCTTC
CDR3: CASSDGLAGGRTYNEQFF
J: TRBJ2-1
D: TRBD2
size: few
V: TRBV6-2/TRBV6-3

DNA: TGCGCCAGCAGCTCCACACAGGGGGCTTCGTCGATCCAGCAGTACTTC
CDR3: CASSSTQGASSIQQYF
J: TRBJ2-7
D: TRBD1
size: NA
V: TRBV5-1

DNA: TGTGCCAGCGGACTAGCGGGAAGGACCTACAATGAGCAGTTCTTC
CDR3: CASGLAGRTYNEQFF
J: TRBJ2-1
D: TRBD2
size: NA
V: TRBV27

DNA: TGTGCCAGCAGTGCCCTAGGATCCTACAATGAGCAGTTCTTC
CDR3: CASSALGSYNEQFF
J: TRBJ2-1
D: NA
size: few
V: TRBV2

DNA: TGCAGTGCTAGGGTAACCGGTACCGGGGAGCTGTTTTTT
CDR3: CSARVTGTGELFF
J: TRBJ2-2
D: NA
size: many
V: TRBV20-1

DNA: TGCGCCAGCAGCCCACGGGACAGGTCGAACACCGGGGAGCTGTTTTTT
CDR3: CASSPRDRSNTGELFF
J: TRBJ2-2
D: TRBD1
size: many
V: TRBV4-1

DNA: TGTGCCAGCAGGTCAGGGGGCAAGGGCTATGGCTACACCTTC
CDR3: CASRSGGKGYGYTF
J: TRBJ1-2
D: TRBD1
size: few
V: TRBV28

DNA: TGTGCCAGCAGCTTCCAAGTCTACAATGAGCAGTTCTTC
CDR3: CASSFQVYNEQFF
J: TRBJ2-1
D: NA
size: many
V: TRBV11-2

DNA: TGTGCCGCCACCCGGGGGAACTCCTACAATGAGCAGTTCTTC
CDR3: CAATRGNSYNEQFF
J: TRBJ2-1
D: NA
size: many
V: TRBV12-3/TRBV12-4

DNA: TGTGCCAGCAGTTTAAGAGCGGGCTCCTACGAGCAGTACTTC
CDR3: CASSLRAGSYEQYF
J: TRBJ2-7
D: NA
size: many
V: TRBV12-3/TRBV12-4

DNA: TGCGCCAGCAGCCTATCGGAAGGAGCGGGGAGGAGCTCCTACAATGAGCAGTTCTTC
CDR3: CASSLSEGAGRSSYNEQFF
J: TRBJ2-1
D: TRBD2
size: few
V: TRBV5-1

DNA: TGTGCCAGCAGCTTAGATCCTCTAGCGTGGGCGGGAGATACGCAGTATTTT
CDR3: CASSLDPLAWAGDTQYF
J: TRBJ2-3
D: NA
size: NA
V: TRBV11-2

DNA: TGCGCCAGCAGCTCGGAGGGGGCGAATGAGCAGTTCTTC
CDR3: CASSSEGANEQFF
J: TRBJ2-1
D: NA
size: many
V: TRBV5-1

DNA: TGTGCCACCAGTGATTCAGGACAGGGCGGCGGCTACACCTTC
CDR3: CATSDSGQGGGYTF
J: TRBJ1-2
D: TRBD1
size: NA
V: TRBV24-1

DNA: TGCGCCAGCAGCTCTAACCCGGACAGTTCGAGGGAGCAGTACTTC
CDR3: CASSSNPDSSREQYF
J: TRBJ2-7
D: NA
size: NA
V: TRBV5-1

DNA: TGTGCCAGTAGTAAATCGCCTAGCGGGTGGAGCTCCTACGAGCAGTACTTC
CDR3: CASSKSPSGWSSYEQYF
J: TRBJ2-7
D: TRBD2
size: few
V: TRBV19

DNA: TGTGCCAGCAGTTACCCCGCCTCCTACGAGCAGTACTTC
CDR3: CASSYPASYEQYF
J: TRBJ2-7
D: NA
size: NA
V: TRBV6-2/TRBV6-3

DNA: TGTGCCAGCAGCGGAGGGGCCAAAAACATTCAGTACTTC
CDR3: CASSGGAKNIQYF
J: TRBJ2-4
D: NA
size: NA
V: TRBV9

DNA: TGTGCCAGCAGCCAAGGGAAGACCCAGTACTTC
CDR3: CASSQGKTQYF
J: TRBJ2-5
D: NA
size: few
V: TRBV14

DNA: TGCGCCAGCAGCTTGGTCCGGGGGGGCAGGAACATTCAGTACTTC
CDR3: CASSLVRGGRNIQYF
J: TRBJ2-4
D: TRBD2
size: few
V: TRBV5-1

DNA: TGTGCCAGCAGCTTAGGCTGGGTAGCGGACAATGAGCAGTTCTTC
CDR3: CASSLGWVADNEQFF
J: TRBJ2-1
D: NA
size: NA
V: TRBV13

DNA: TGTGCCAGTAGCATTTCGAATAGCGGAGGGGATGGCTACACCTTC
CDR3: CASSISNSGGDGYTF
J: TRBJ1-2
D: NA
size: NA
V: TRBV19

DNA: TGCGCCAGCAGCCAAGCGCAGATGGTTGCAACTAATGAAAAACTGTTTTTT
CDR3: CASSQAQMVATNEKLFF
J: TRBJ1-4
D: NA
size: NA
V: TRBV4-1

DNA: TGTGCCAGCCGGTGGGGTATTGCGGGAGGGAGCGAGCAGTACTTC
CDR3: CASRWGIAGGSEQYF
J: TRBJ2-7
D: TRBD2
size: few
V: TRBV6-1

DNA: TGCGCCAGCAGCTTGGGGCAGGGCTACACTGAAGCTTTCTTT
CDR3: CASSLGQGYTEAFF
J: TRBJ1-1
D: NA
size: NA
V: TRBV5-1

DNA: TGCAGTGCGTCGGGACTAGCGGGGGGTCCTCGCACAGATACGCAGTATTTT
CDR3: CSASGLAGGPRTDTQYF
J: TRBJ2-3
D: TRBD2
size: few
V: TRBV20-1

DNA: TGCAGCGGGGGGCCAGAGTTGCGGACAGATACGCAGTATTTT
CDR3: CSGGPELRTDTQYF
J: TRBJ2-3
D: NA
size: NA
V: TRBV29-1

DNA: TGTGCCAGCAGTTACCCTCTTCTCGGGAACACTGAAGCTTTCTTT
CDR3: CASSYPLLGNTEAFF
J: TRBJ1-1
D: NA
size: few
V: TRBV6-2/TRBV6-3

DNA: TGCAGTGCTAGTAGGGGACAGATGAACACTGAAGCTTTCTTT
CDR3: CSASRGQMNTEAFF
J: TRBJ1-1
D: TRBD1
size: many
V: TRBV20-1

DNA: TGTGCCATCGGGGGTGGCGTCGGTGGCTACACCTTC
CDR3: CAIGGGVGGYTF
J: TRBJ1-2
D: NA
size: NA
V: TRBV6-5

DNA: TGCAGCGTTGAACCCAGGGTGAACACTGAAGCTTTCTTT
CDR3: CSVEPRVNTEAFF
J: TRBJ1-1
D: NA
size: few
V: TRBV29-1

DNA: TGCGCCAGCAGCCCCGACAGGGTGTTAAGAAATGAGCAGTTCTTC
CDR3: CASSPDRVLRNEQFF
J: TRBJ2-1
D: TRBD1
size: NA
V: TRBV5-1

DNA: TGTGCCAGTAGTACCCAGGGGAGAATCACTGAAGCTTTCTTT
CDR3: CASSTQGRITEAFF
J: TRBJ1-1
D: NA
size: few
V: TRBV19